This T cell receptor (beta chain) is from a study of CD8+ T cells in alopecia areata. Background on the study: Donor skin was harvested from approximately 6-12-month-old C3H/HeJ mice with spontaneous alopecia and grafted onto approximately 7-11-week-old female C3H/HeJ recipients.

This clone has more than one count but fewer than ten. The genes and germline here are from mouse. The read ends 4 residues shy of where the CDR3 ends; the end is completed using the germline J gene. Sorting of pooled cutaneous lymph node cells used CD4, CD8alpha, NKG2D, NKG2ACE and other markers. In each case, RNA was isolated and then reverse transcribed into cDNA as the sequencing template. Produced via immunoSEQ multiplex PCR; TCRdb's table is partial and in-frame only. The repertoire yields roughly 260,000 clones, none seen only once; the top ten contain more than 0.95%. V trimming: 4 bases; J trimming: 5 bases; junction bases outside the gene matches: 4. Germline V gene lookup returns CDR1 NNHDY and CDR2 SYVADS. The CDR3 sequence is 15 residues long.

The chain links TRBV13-3 to TRBJ2-1; TRBD2 matches at 12 bases. The sequence derives from a C3H/HeJ mouse with alopecia areata. The strain bears MHC haplotype H2-k. Sequenced: CD4+ T cells sorted from a lymph node. The CDR3 bases that were read are TGTGCCAGCAGTCCTGGACTGGGGGGGGATGCT. It yields the protein CASSPGLGGDA. The full-length CDR3 reads as CASSPGLGGDAEQFF.